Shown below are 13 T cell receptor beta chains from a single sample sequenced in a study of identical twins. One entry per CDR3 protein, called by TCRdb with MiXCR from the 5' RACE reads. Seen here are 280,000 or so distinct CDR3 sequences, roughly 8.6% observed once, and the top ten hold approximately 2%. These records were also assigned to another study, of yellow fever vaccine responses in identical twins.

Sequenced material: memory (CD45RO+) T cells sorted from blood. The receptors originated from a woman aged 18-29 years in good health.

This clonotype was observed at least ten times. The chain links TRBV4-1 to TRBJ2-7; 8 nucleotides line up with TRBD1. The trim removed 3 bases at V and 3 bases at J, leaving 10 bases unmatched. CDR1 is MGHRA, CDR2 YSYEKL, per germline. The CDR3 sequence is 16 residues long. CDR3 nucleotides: TGCGCCAGCAGCCAGACTCCGGGACAGGCTGACTACGAGCAGTACGTC. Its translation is CASSQTPGQADYEQYV.

In nucleotides, the CDR3 is TGTGCCACCAGCGGATGGACAGTGGGGTACGAGCAGTACTTC. It codes for CATSGWTVGYEQYF. This chain joins TRBV15 and TRBJ2-7; D possibly corresponds to TRBD1 (6 bases). Trimming removed 5 bases at V and 4 bases at J, with 15 bases between. This CDR3 is built from 14 residues. Looked up from germline, CDR1 is LNHNV and CDR2 is YYDKDF (reference sequence).

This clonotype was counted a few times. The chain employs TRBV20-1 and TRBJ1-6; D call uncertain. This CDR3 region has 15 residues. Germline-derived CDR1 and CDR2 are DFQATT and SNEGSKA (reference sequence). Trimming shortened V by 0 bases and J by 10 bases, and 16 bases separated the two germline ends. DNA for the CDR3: TGCAGTGCTAGAGATTCCCGATGGGTCGGGTCACCCCTCCACTTT. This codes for CSARDSRWVGSPLHF.

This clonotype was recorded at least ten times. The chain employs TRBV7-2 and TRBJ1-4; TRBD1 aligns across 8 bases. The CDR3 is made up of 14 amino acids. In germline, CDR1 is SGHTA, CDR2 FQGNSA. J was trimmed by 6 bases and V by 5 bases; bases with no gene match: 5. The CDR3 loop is CASSRDRGDEKLFF. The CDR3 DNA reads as TGTGCCAGCAGCCGAGACAGGGGAGATGAAAAACTGTTTTTT. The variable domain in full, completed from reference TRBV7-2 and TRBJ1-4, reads GAGVSQSPSNKVTEKGKDVELRCDPISGHTALYWYRQSLGQGLEFLIYFQGNSAPDKSGLPSDRFSAERTGGSVSTLTIQRTQQEDSAVYLCASSRDRGDEKLFFGSGTQLSVL.

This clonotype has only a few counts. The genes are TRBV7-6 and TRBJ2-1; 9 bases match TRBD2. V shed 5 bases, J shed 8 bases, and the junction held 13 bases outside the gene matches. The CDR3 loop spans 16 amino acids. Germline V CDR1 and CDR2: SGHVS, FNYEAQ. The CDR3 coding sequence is TGTGCCAGCAGCCCAGTCCTGCGGGAGGGTAGGGATGAGCAGTTCTTC. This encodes CASSPVLREGRDEQFF.

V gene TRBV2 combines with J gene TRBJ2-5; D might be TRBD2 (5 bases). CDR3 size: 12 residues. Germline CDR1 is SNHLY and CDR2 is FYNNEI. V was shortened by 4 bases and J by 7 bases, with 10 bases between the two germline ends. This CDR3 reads CASSGGVWTQYF. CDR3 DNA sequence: TGTGCCAGCAGTGGGGGAGTGTGGACCCAGTACTTC.

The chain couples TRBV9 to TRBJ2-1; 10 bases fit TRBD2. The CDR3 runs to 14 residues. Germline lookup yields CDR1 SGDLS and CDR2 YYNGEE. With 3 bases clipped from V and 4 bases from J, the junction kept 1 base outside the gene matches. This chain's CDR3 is CASSASGRYNEQFF. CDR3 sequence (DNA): TGTGCCAGCAGCGCTAGCGGGAGATACAATGAGCAGTTCTTC.

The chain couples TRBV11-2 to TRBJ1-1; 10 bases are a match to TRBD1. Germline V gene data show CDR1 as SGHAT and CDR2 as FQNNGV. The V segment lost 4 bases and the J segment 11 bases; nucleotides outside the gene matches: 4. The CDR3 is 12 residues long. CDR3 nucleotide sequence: TGTGCCAGCAGCTCAGTGGGACAGGGGGCTTTCTTT. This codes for CASSSVGQGAFF. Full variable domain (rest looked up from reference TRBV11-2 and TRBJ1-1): EAGVAQSPRYKIIEKRQSVAFWCNPISGHATLYWYQQILGQGPKLLIQFQNNGVVDDSQLPKDRFSAERLKGVDSTLKIQPAKLEDSAVYLCASSSVGQGAFFGQGTRLTVV.

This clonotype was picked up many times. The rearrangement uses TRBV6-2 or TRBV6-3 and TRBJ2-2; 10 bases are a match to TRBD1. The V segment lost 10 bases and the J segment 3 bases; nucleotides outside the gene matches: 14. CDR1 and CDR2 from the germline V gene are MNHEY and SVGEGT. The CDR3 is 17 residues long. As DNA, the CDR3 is TGTGCCACCCAATCTACCGGGACAGGGGCTCACACCGGGGAGCTGTTTTTT. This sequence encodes CATQSTGTGAHTGELFF.

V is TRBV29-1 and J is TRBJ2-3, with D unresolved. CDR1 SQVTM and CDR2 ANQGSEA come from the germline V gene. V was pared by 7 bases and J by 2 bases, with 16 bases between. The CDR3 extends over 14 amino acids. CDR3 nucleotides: TGCAGCGCCAAGACTGGCAGGTTCACAGATACGCAGTATTTT. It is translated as CSAKTGRFTDTQYF.

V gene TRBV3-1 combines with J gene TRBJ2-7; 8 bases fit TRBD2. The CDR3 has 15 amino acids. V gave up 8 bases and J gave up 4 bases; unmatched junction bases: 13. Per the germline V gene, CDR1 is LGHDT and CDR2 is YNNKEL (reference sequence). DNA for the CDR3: TGTGCCAGCTCCCCCCGGGGTAGCGGGACTTACGAGCAGTACTTC. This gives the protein CASSPRGSGTYEQYF.

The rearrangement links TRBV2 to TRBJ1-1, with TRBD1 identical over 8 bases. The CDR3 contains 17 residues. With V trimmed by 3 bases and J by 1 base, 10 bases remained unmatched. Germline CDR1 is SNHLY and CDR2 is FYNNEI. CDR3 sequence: CASSDGSGGWGNTEAFF. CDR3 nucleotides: TGTGCCAGCAGTGACGGTTCAGGGGGCTGGGGGAACACTGAAGCTTTCTTT.

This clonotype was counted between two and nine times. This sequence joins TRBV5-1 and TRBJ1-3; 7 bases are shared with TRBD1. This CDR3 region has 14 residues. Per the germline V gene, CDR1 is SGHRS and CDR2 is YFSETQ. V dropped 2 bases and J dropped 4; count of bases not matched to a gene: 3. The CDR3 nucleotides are TGCGCCAGCAGCTTTACAGGGGAGGGAAACACCATATATTTT. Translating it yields CASSFTGEGNTIYF.